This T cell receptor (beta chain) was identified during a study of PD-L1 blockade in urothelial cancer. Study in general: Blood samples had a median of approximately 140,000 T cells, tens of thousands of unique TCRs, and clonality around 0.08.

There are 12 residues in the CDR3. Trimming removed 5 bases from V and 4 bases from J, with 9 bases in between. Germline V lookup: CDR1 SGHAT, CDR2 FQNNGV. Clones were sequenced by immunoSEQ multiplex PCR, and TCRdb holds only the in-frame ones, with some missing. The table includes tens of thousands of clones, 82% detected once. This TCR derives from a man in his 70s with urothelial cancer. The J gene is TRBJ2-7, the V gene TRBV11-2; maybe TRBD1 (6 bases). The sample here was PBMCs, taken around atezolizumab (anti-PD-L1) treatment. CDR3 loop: CASSAGVYEQYF. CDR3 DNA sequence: TGTGCCAGCAGCGCAGGGGTATACGAGCAGTACTTC.